This note documents a single T cell receptor (beta chain) sequence. What antigen it recognizes has not been identified. No much larger clone exists at a distance of one base, and base qualities are not known. In total, about 650 healthy bone marrow donors made up the cohort. Cohort members were all nominally healthy when sampled, although unrecorded immune exposures were likely present. The donor was CMV seronegative and belonged to the group of 380 or so seronegative cohort members. A peripheral blood sample was collected from each donor, and TCR beta sequencing was performed on peripheral blood mononuclear cells. Genomic DNA extraction from the blood cell samples was performed with the Qiagen DNeasy Blood Extraction Kit. This sample is part of a study of cytomegalovirus exposure and HLA in healthy donors (dated by TCRdb to 2016 to 2017). With regard to the full study: An earlier analysis of roughly 630 of the donors reported 250 to 350 Gb of sequence data and 117 million unique TCR beta sequences from about 200 million T cells. An early release that covered about 600 HLA-typed donors contained around 300 gigabases of sequencing data and roughly 84 million unique TCR sequences. Among the approximately 400 genotyped donors, 75% to 90% belonged to the genetic ancestry cluster associated with self-reported Caucasian donors. The aim of the study was to test whether cataloging public T cell receptors could identify signatures of past pathogen exposure. The study used immunosequencing to profile the T cell repertoires of 670 or so subjects and linked those repertoires to cytomegalovirus serostatus. A separate validation cohort of roughly 130 different subjects was used in addition to the roughly 720-subject first cohort. To predict cytomegalovirus infection status, the study brought together high-throughput TCR immunosequencing, statistical association of individual TCRs with disease status, and machine learning. In a later analysis, previously published TCR beta repertoires from some 640 donors were re-analyzed and high-resolution HLA genotyping was added so that TCR occurrence patterns could be studied. The later analysis used no new phenotypic data to find candidate immune exposures, relying instead on TCR beta sequences and their occurrence across donors. An earlier analysis of 587 of the donors used high-throughput TCR beta sequencing to judge whether each TCR beta V gene segment behaved as functional or pseudogenic. Donor age, sex, ethnicity and CMV serostatus were collected together with the repertoire data. A later genetic analysis used genome-wide SNP genotypes for about 55% of the 666 donors, treating that subset as a discovery cohort. Every repertoire in the discovery cohort had been generated on one and the same sequencing platform. Both class I and class II loci were covered by HLA typing, at four-digit resolution. Typing coverage differed by locus: A, B, C, DRB1 and DQB1 were typed in roughly 620-640 donors, DQA1 in around 500, DPA1 in around 580, and DPB1 in just under 480. Roughly 5 DR-DQ haplotypes were handled as single units for association and clustering, since linkage in the cohort was strong. Among approximately 370 genotyped donors of the cohort, an average of roughly 230,000 unique TCR beta nucleotide sequences was sequenced per donor, of which roughly 17% were non-productive. What the authors observed across the whole study: Across donors, most TCR sequences were observed very rarely, whereas some public TCRs were present in many individuals. In a later analysis, HLA-associated TCR beta chains showed more clonal expansion and lower generation probabilities than non-associated chains that were equally common. In a later analysis, the rate of TCR association differed among HLA loci, with DRB1 alleles having the most associated TCRs and HLA-C alleles having the fewest. In an earlier analysis of some 540 of the donors, most TCR beta V segments appeared in productive rearrangements about 90% or about 30% of the time, broadly matching IMGT annotations. According to a later analysis, parvovirus B19, influenza, CMV and Epstein-Barr virus appeared linked to several top co-occurrence clusters. Linkage disequilibrium might explain the correlated functional status among segregating V segments, but an unknown experimental factor could not be ruled out. A cluster of highly shared sequence variants was judged likely to be a technical artifact of the sequencing pipeline. Roughly uniform sequencing depth across donors was assumed in presence/absence analyses, although this assumption may not hold. The study gave a list of around 170 TCR beta chains associated with cytomegalovirus. V-gene and J-gene trimming of TCR beta chains was associated with a missense DCLRE1C variant in a later genetic analysis, and the association was replicated in an independent cohort. Specific HLA alleles were associated with 16,951 TCR beta sequences at a false discovery rate of 0.05 in a later analysis. Because counts were too low, fewer than 20 rarely observed V segments, including chromosome 9 orphons, were excluded from the earlier analysis of around 590 of the donors. Most CMV-associated TCR beta chains appeared to be HLA-restricted in a later analysis, and the HLA associations seemed to be driven largely by CMV exposure. The classifier was reported to diagnose cytomegalovirus status with high specificity and sensitivity in both the original and validation cohorts. Immune exposure information for the cohort was limited to CMV serostatus. In a later genetic analysis, fewer N-insertions in productive TCRs were reported among donors in an Asian-associated ancestry cluster than the roughly 700-donor mean. A further reported finding was that TCR beta sequences accurately predicted the HLA-A and HLA-B alleles for most subjects in the first cohort. Strong co-occurrence of HLA alleles, especially DR and DQ, made assigning TCR associations to individual alleles difficult. Some IMGT-functional V segments, including TRBV6-2 and TRBV6-3, could not be told apart with the 87-base-pair reads, so those segments were excluded. Because HLA typing was missing for some donors at each locus, association tests included only the typed subset. According to the authors, the approach could potentially be generalized to other disease states and immunological phenotypes. This cohort had only TCR beta chains sequenced, and the lack of alpha or paired-chain data limited which features could be detected. In vitro tests confirmed that a few of the cytomegalovirus-associated TCR beta chains recognize cytomegalovirus antigens.

The library was made by the immunoSEQ multiplex PCR assay. A mixture of 60 forward primers for TCR Vbeta segments and 13 reverse primers for TCR Jbeta segments was used in the multiplex PCR. Amplification of the CDR3 region of rearranged TCR beta genes was performed with a multiplex PCR assay on genomic DNA. Amplified TCR beta libraries were sequenced as 87-base-pair reads on the Illumina HiSeq System. The study's processing was this. Across the 666 repertoires, a later analysis counted 78 million or so unique TCR beta chains, approximately 10 million of which were shared by at least two donors. Raw reads were error-corrected and collapsed into unique sequences with a nearest-neighbor algorithm that merged closely related sequences to remove PCR and sequencing errors. Alignment of CDR3 sequences to IMGT reference sequences was used to assign V, D and J gene segments. For a sequence to be retained, at least a six-nucleotide match to both a V gene segment and a J gene segment was required. A rearrangement counted as productive if the CDR3 had no stop codons and remained in frame with V and J, and every other rearrangement counted as non-productive. Following IMGT convention, CDR3 was defined as the stretch from the second conserved V-encoded cysteine to the conserved J-encoded phenylalanine. The earlier analysis of approximately 500 of the donors excluded sequences that lacked an unambiguous match to a single V gene segment. In an earlier analysis of about 590 of the donors, a V segment was called functional when productive rearrangements were above 56.7%, and segregating when the standard deviation between donors exceeded 5%. A statistical classification framework was built to diagnose cytomegalovirus status from the catalog of TCR beta chain sequences. A later analysis assigned V and J genes by comparing TCR nucleotide sequences with IMGT/GENE-DB human TR gene sequences. A later analysis assigned CDR3 sequences and most-parsimonious VDJ recombination scenarios with the TCRdist pipeline. In a later analysis, each TCR beta chain was defined by its CDR3 amino acid sequence together with its V-gene family, and reads lacking a unique V-gene family were excluded. In a later analysis, approximately 640 highly shared, low-generation-probability nucleotide sequences were removed to address suspected cross-contamination and a sequencing artifact. A later analysis calculated a clonal expansion index for each public chain from normalized within-repertoire ranks of inferred template counts. A later analysis computed generation probabilities with a VDJ recombination model fitted to out-of-frame rearrangements, and checked the results against IGoR. A later analysis scored TCR-TCR, TCR-HLA and TCR-CMV co-occurrence with hypergeometric tests, applying a repertoire-size bias correction to TCR pairs. To estimate false discovery rates, a later analysis permuted the HLA or CMV assignments 20 times. In a later analysis, co-occurring TCRs were grouped with DBSCAN, and TCRdist sequence similarity was added when clustering was performed within HLA-allele-positive subsets. Co-occurrence clustering excluded repertoires with fewer than 30,000 or more than 120,000 public chains, plus five with anomalous nucleotide sharing. In TCRdb, the immuneACCESS table is reduced to in-frame sequences with V and J assigned. These tables do not hold every clone; where another copy was compared, an unresolved V gene accounts for under half, and the others remain unexplained. V and J calls and clone size follow that table, whereas D and trimming were derived from the DNA. This sample has about 110,000 clones in its table, and over 75% of those were observed once. The ten largest clones take up around 2.4% of the sample.

According to the germline V gene, CDR1 reads SGHAT and CDR2 reads FQNNGV. V ends up 4 bases short and J 1 base short, with an unmatched junction base count of 5. From cysteine to phenylalanine, the CDR3 is 16 amino acids long. The retained sequence is limited to the CDR3, 48 bases, with the frame set at the first base. The sequenced material came from PBMCs. The chain was built from TRBV11-2 and TRBJ2-5; 11 junctional bases match TRBD2. The clonotype comes from a man aged 25 to 40 in good health and CMV-seronegative. CDR3 reads: CASSWPSGGSQETQYF. The nucleotide sequence reads as follows: TGTGCCAGCAGCTGGCCTAGCGGGGGGTCCCAAGAGACCCAGTACTTC.